The entry below describes one TCR beta chain. Its specificity is unknown. Germline values: CDR1 SGHRS, CDR2 YFSETQ. The trim removed 6 bases at V and 3 bases at J, leaving 2 bases unmatched. CDR3 length: 14 residues. Each of the patients experienced relapse following autologous stem cell transplantation, and their brentuximab vedotin exposure differed. Under best response, outcomes were complete response, partial response or progressive disease. The data originate from a study of PD-1 blockade in classical Hodgkin lymphoma. Whole-study context: Intravenous infusions of nivolumab 3 mg/kg reached patients every 2 weeks. Overall study findings and caveats: Relapsed/refractory patients reportedly had the lowest baseline TCR diversity, below newly diagnosed patients, who were below healthy donors. Only CD4+ TCR diversity, not CD8+, had risen significantly by C4D1.

Sequencing was performed with immunoSEQ multiplex PCR; in TCRdb, only in-frame clones are kept and a portion is missing. The table shows around 99,000 clones, with roughly four fifths occurring only once. The chain uses TRBV5-1 and TRBJ2-7; 14 positions match TRBD2. The starting material was peripheral blood mononuclear cells (PBMCs), obtained before the second cycle of nivolumab. The sequence was collected from a human donor with classical Hodgkin lymphoma. The CDR3 sequence is CASTGTSGSYEQYF. For the CDR3, the DNA is TGCGCCAGCACCGGGACTAGCGGGAGCTACGAGCAGTACTTC.